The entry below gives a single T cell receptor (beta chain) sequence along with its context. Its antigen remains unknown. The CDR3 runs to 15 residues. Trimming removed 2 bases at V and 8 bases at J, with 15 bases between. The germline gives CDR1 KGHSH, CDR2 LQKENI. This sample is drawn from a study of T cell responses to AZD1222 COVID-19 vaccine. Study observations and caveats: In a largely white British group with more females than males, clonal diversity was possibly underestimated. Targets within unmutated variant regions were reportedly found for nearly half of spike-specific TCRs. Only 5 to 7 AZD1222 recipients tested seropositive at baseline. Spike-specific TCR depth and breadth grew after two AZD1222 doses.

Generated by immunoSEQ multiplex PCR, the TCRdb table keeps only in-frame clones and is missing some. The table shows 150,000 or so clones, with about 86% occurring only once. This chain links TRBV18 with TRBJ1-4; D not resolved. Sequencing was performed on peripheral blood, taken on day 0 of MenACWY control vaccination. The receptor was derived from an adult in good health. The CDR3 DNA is TGTGCCAGCTCACCATCGGGGAACATCAGGGAAAAACTGTTTTTT. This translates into CASSPSGNIREKLFF. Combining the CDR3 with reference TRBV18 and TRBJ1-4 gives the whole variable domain NAGVMQNPRHLVRRRGQEARLRCSPMKGHSHVYWYRQLPEEGLKFMVYLQKENIIDESGMPKERFSAEFPKEGPSILRIQQVVRGDSAAYFCASSPSGNIREKLFFGSGTQLSVL.